These T cell receptor beta chains were read from a single sample in a study of shared clonotypes between healthy human individuals. Here immunoSEQ multiplex PCR was the method, and the copy in TCRdb shows in-frame clones only, minus some. This sample has around 1,900,000 clones; 80% to 95% occur once, and the top ten carry under 2%. Sequenced input: naive CD8+ T cells from PBMCs. The receptors were gathered from a man younger than 35 in good health. Some clones in this sample may be carry-over from other donors' samples. CDR3s include the opening cysteine and the closing phenylalanine or tryptophan. The D gene is left open where the match is weak. The size entry is marked missing in some rows and otherwise reads once, few, many or a size class.

clone_size	v_call	cdr3_length	j_call	d_call	cdr3_nt	cdr3_aa
.	TRBV5-3	16	TRBJ2-2	TRBD2	TGTGCCAGAAGTATTTTACTAGCGGGAGCAACCGGGGAGCTGTTTTTT	CARSILLAGATGELFF
few	TRBV5-6	13	TRBJ1-1	TRBD1	TGTGCCAGCAGCTTAGGACAGGACACTGAAGCTTTCTTT	CASSLGQDTEAFF
.	TRBV5-4	14	TRBJ2-5	.	TGTGCCAGCAGCGGACACCGGGTACAAGAGACCCAGTACTTC	CASSGHRVQETQYF
.	TRBV9	15	TRBJ1-1	.	TGTGCCAGCAGCGACCCTCGCGGGGGCAACACTGAAGCTTTCTTT	CASSDPRGGNTEAFF
.	TRBV25-1	15	TRBJ2-7	TRBD1	TGTGCCAGCAGTGTCGTTGGGACAGGGGCCTACGAGCAGTACTTC	CASSVVGTGAYEQYF
.	TRBV15	14	TRBJ2-7	.	TGTGCCACCAGCAGAGATAACAGCCCCTACGAGCAGTACTTC	CATSRDNSPYEQYF
.	TRBV6-1	15	TRBJ2-5	.	TGTGCCAGCAGAGAGAGTCCGGGGGTGCGAGAGACCCAGTACTTC	CASRESPGVRETQYF
.	TRBV7-8	18	TRBJ2-3	TRBD2	TGTGCCAGCAGCGTGGGACTAGCGGGAGGGCAGGGCACAGATACGCAGTATTTT	CASSVGLAGGQGTDTQYF
.	TRBV28	13	TRBJ1-2	.	TGTGCCAGCAGTTTAACGGGCCACTATGGCTACACCTTC	CASSLTGHYGYTF
.	TRBV5-1	15	TRBJ2-7	.	TGCGCCAGCAGCTTCAGTCTCCCGGGAGAGGGGGAGCAGTACTTC	CASSFSLPGEGEQYF
.	TRBV7-9	12	TRBJ1-1	.	TGTGCCAGCAGCTTAGTTACCACTGAAGCTTTCTTT	CASSLVTTEAFF
.	TRBV14	17	TRBJ1-1	.	TGTGCCAGCAGCCAAAAGGCGGGCTGGGGGGAGAACACTGAAGCTTTCTTT	CASSQKAGWGENTEAFF
once	TRBV10-3	14	TRBJ2-7	.	TGTGCCATCAGTGAAGGCAGGGGTTGGTACGAGCAGTACTTC	CAISEGRGWYEQYF
.	TRBV28	15	TRBJ1-5	.	TGTGCCAGCAGTTTTCTCGCCAGGGATCGTCAGCCCCAGCATTTT	CASSFLARDRQPQHF
.	TRBV15	15	TRBJ2-7	.	TGTGCCACCAGCCCCCGCCAGGACCCATCCTACGAGCAGTACTTC	CATSPRQDPSYEQYF
.	TRBV4-1	15	TRBJ2-7	.	TGCGCCAGCAGCGCTCACACAGGGAGCTCCTACGAGCAGTACTTC	CASSAHTGSSYEQYF
.	TRBV15	17	TRBJ2-3	TRBD2	TGTGCCACCAGCAGTGGGAGGGAGCAGCGAAGCACAGATACGCAGTATTTT	CATSSGREQRSTDTQYF
many	TRBV28	14	TRBJ1-3	.	TGTGCCAGCAGTTTGTATCCAGGAGGAAACACCATATATTTT	CASSLYPGGNTIYF
.	TRBV7-6	14	TRBJ2-1	TRBD1	TGTGCCAGCAGCGACAGGGTAAACTACAATGAGCAGTTCTTC	CASSDRVNYNEQFF
once	TRBV27	16	TRBJ2-6	.	TGTGCCAGCAGTCCTGTTTCAGTCTCTGGGGCCAACGTCCTGACTTTC	CASSPVSVSGANVLTF
.	TRBV6-1	15	TRBJ2-7	.	TGTGCCAGCAGCCCCGGACAGTTTAGCTCCTACGAGCAGTACTTC	CASSPGQFSSYEQYF
.	TRBV19	15	TRBJ2-1	TRBD2	TGTGCCAGTAGTATTAGGAGCGGGAGGAACAATGAGCAGTTCTTC	CASSIRSGRNNEQFF
once	TRBV6-5	14	TRBJ2-3	TRBD1	TGTGCCAGCAGCACAGGGGTTAGCACAGATACGCAGTATTTT	CASSTGVSTDTQYF
.	TRBV11-2	15	TRBJ2-3	.	TGTGCCAGCAGCTTAGTCTATCTTAGCACAGATACGCAGTATTTT	CASSLVYLSTDTQYF
.	TRBV5-1	15	TRBJ2-1	TRBD2	TGCGCCAGCAGCCCCGGACTAGCGGGGACCAATGAGCAGTTCTTC	CASSPGLAGTNEQFF
.	TRBV27	15	TRBJ2-3	.	TGTGCCAGCAGTTTAGGGAGCAGCGTCACAGATACGCAGTATTTT	CASSLGSSVTDTQYF
.	TRBV6-1	16	TRBJ1-4	.	TGTGCCAGCAGTGAAAGCACATATGCAACTAATGAAAAACTGTTTTTT	CASSESTYATNEKLFF
.	TRBV2	11	TRBJ2-5	.	TGTGCCAGCACACGGGACGAGACCCAGTACTTC	CASTRDETQYF
.	TRBV7-9	16	TRBJ2-7	.	TGTGCCAGCAGTCAAACCGGGTGGGACGGTTCCTACGAGCAGTACTTC	CASSQTGWDGSYEQYF
once	TRBV4-1	16	TRBJ2-2	.	TGCGCCAGCAGCCACCTCCGGGACTTTAACACCGGGGAGCTGTTTTTT	CASSHLRDFNTGELFF
.	TRBV29-1	11	TRBJ2-7	.	TGCAGCGCCGGGACAAACTACGAGCAGTACTTC	CSAGTNYEQYF
.	TRBV7-9	12	TRBJ2-1	TRBD2	TGTGCCTCTAGCGGATCCTACAATGAGCAGTTCTTC	CASSGSYNEQFF
.	TRBV7-8	16	TRBJ2-3	TRBD1	TGTGCCAGCAGTCAGAGGGGACAGTGGGGCACAGATACGCAGTATTTT	CASSQRGQWGTDTQYF
.	TRBV27	16	TRBJ2-7	TRBD1	TGTGCCAGCAGTCCTGTCCGAGGACAGGGGGCTGACGAGCAGTACTTC	CASSPVRGQGADEQYF
.	TRBV20-1	11	TRBJ2-7	.	TGCAGTGCTAGAGAGGGATATGGGCAGTACTTC	CSAREGYGQYF
.	TRBV27	13	TRBJ1-5	.	TGTGCCAGCAGTTTGGACGGTTATCAGCCCCAGCATTTT	CASSLDGYQPQHF
.	TRBV5-6	14	TRBJ1-1	TRBD1	TGTGCCAGCAGCTGGGGACAGTCAAACACTGAAGCTTTCTTT	CASSWGQSNTEAFF
.	TRBV6-5	16	TRBJ2-5	TRBD1	TGTGCCAGCAGTTACTCGGGGACAGAGTACCAAGAGACCCAGTACTTC	CASSYSGTEYQETQYF
.	TRBV6-5	13	TRBJ2-3	TRBD1	TGTGCCAGCAGTTGGGACAGGGCAGATACGCAGTATTTT	CASSWDRADTQYF
.	TRBV19	15	TRBJ1-5	.	TGTGCCAGTAGCCCTGTCGAGAAGGGAGGCCAGCCCCAGCATTTT	CASSPVEKGGQPQHF
.	TRBV4-2	16	TRBJ2-6	.	TGTGCCAGCAGCCAAGTTCCGTCCTCTGGGGCCAACGTCCTGACTTTC	CASSQVPSSGANVLTF
once	TRBV7-9	14	TRBJ2-5	.	TGTGCCAGCAGCTTAGTGCGGTCCCAAGAGACCCAGTACTTC	CASSLVRSQETQYF
.	TRBV6-1	16	TRBJ2-3	.	TGTGCCAGCAGTGAAGTTGGGGCAGGACTGATGGGTACGCAGTATTTT	CASSEVGAGLMGTQYF
.	TRBV19	11	TRBJ2-7	.	TGTGCCAGTGGGACATCACGGGAGCAGTACTTC	CASGTSREQYF
.	TRBV7-9	14	TRBJ1-2	.	TGTGCCAGCAGCTTAGCGACTACAAACTATGGCTACACCTTC	CASSLATTNYGYTF
.	TRBV7-9	15	TRBJ2-7	TRBD2	TGTGCCAGCAGCCGGAGCGGGAAGTCCCCCTACGAGCAGTACTTC	CASSRSGKSPYEQYF
.	TRBV18	19	TRBJ2-6	TRBD1	TGTGCCAGCTCACCACGGACAGGTACCGACCTCTCTGGGGCCAACGTCCTGACTTTC	CASSPRTGTDLSGANVLTF
once	TRBV9	14	TRBJ2-5	TRBD1	TGTGCCAGCAGCGCAGGAGGGACAGGGGAGACCCAGTACTTC	CASSAGGTGETQYF
.	TRBV5-1	15	TRBJ2-3	TRBD2	TGCGCCAGCAGCTTGGACGGGAGGGGCACAGATACGCAGTATTTT	CASSLDGRGTDTQYF
.	TRBV13	13	TRBJ2-3	.	TGTGCCAGCAGCCCCCGGGGCCCCGATACGCAGTATTTT	CASSPRGPDTQYF
.	TRBV5-1	15	TRBJ1-1	TRBD1	TGCGCCAGCAGCTTGACAGGGGCTACGAACACTGAAGCTTTCTTT	CASSLTGATNTEAFF
few	TRBV4-1	10	TRBJ2-7	.	TGCGCCAGCAGATTTCACGAGCAGTACTTC	CASRFHEQYF
.	TRBV28	14	TRBJ2-7	TRBD2	TGTGCCAGCAGTTTTGCGGGGGGCGGGTACGAGCAGTACTTC	CASSFAGGGYEQYF
.	TRBV29-1	10	TRBJ2-1	.	TGCAGCGCTGGGACCGGTGAGCAGTTCTTC	CSAGTGEQFF